The T cell receptor beta chain described here comes from a study of T cells in Graves' hyperthyroidism and ophthalmopathy. Regions amplified from RNA transcripts were the TCR beta CDR3 regions. Researchers ran a first-round RT-PCR on the TCR CDR3 using the HTBI primer set. One entry per CDR3 protein results from TCRdb running MiXCR on the multiplex PCR reads. The table includes 300,000 to 450,000 distinct CDR3 sequences, approximately 14% detected once. In the case of this clonotype: Compared with germline, one end of the junction differs, possibly owing to a read error.

There are 14 residues in the CDR3. From germline, CDR1 is LGHDT and CDR2 YNNKEL (reference sequence). Sequenced input: blood. V and J are TRBV3-1 and TRBJ2-7, with a tentative D call TRBD1 (5 bases). The sequence derives from a woman under 40 with Graves' ophthalmopathy. CDR3 protein: CASSQVQVSCEQYF. As DNA, the CDR3 is TGTGCCAGCAGCCAGGTACAGGTCTCCTGCGAGCAGTACTTC.